The clone carrying this T cell receptor (beta chain) showed up just once. Its matching antigen is unknown. The data are from a study of T cell responses to AZD1222 COVID-19 vaccine. This table comes from immunoSEQ multiplex PCR, and its TCRdb copy is limited to in-frame clones, with some not included. The table records 150,000 to 200,000 clones, 90% to 95% of them present only once. Study findings and constraints: Only a handful of AZD1222 recipients, several in all, had baseline seropositivity. There were vaccine-associated CD4 TCRs across spike, dominant at 160-218 and 743-854. The reported proportion of spike-specific TCRs targeting unmutated variant regions was nearly half.

The CDR3 length is 12 residues. Per germline, CDR1 PRHDT and CDR2 FYEKMQ (reference sequence). V shed 5 bases and J shed 1 base, with 5 bases lying between them. The chain combines TRBV13 with TRBJ1-2; the D is unclear. The material was peripheral blood, obtained 28 days after the second AZD1222 dose. This clonotype was obtained from an adult who received the AZD1222 COVID-19 vaccine. The CDR3 nucleotides are TGTGCCAGCAGCACTCTTAACTATGGCTACACCTTC. Amino acid sequence: CASSTLNYGYTF.